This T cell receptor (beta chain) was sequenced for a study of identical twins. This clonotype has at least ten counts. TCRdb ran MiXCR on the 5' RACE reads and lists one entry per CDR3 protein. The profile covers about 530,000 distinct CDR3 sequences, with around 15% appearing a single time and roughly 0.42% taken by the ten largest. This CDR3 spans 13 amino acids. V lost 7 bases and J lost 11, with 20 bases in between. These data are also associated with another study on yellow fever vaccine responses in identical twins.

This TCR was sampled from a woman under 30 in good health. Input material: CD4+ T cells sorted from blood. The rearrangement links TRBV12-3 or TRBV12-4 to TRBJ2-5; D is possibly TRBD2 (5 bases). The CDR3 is CASTEVVEDPQYF. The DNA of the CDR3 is TGTGCCAGCACCGAGGTCGTGGAGGACCCACAGTACTTC.